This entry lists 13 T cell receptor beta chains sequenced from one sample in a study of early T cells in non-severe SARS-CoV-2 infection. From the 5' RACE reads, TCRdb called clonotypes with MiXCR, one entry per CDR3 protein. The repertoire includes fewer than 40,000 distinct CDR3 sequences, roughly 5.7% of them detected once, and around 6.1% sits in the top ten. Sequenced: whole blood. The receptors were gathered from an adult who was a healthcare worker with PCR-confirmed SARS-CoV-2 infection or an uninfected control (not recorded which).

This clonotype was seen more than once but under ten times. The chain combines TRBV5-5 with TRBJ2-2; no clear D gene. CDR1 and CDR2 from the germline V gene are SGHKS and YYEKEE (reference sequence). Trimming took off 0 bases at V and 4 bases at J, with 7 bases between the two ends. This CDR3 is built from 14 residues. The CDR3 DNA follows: TGTGCCAGCAGCTTGGGCGGATCCACCGGGGAGCTGTTTTTT. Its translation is CASSLGGSTGELFF.

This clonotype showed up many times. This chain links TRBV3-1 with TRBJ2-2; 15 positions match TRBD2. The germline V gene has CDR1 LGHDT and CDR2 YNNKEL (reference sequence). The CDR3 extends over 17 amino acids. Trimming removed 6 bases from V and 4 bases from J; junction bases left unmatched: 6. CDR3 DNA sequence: TGTGCCAGCAGTCGGACTAGCGGGAGGGTTGGCACCGGGGAGCTGTTTTTT. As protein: CASSRTSGRVGTGELFF.

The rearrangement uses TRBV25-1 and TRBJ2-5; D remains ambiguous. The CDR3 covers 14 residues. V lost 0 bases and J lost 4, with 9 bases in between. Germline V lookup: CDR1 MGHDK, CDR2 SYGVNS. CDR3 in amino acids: CASSEYGSGETQYF. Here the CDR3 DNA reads TGTGCCAGCAGTGAATATGGAAGTGGAGAGACCCAGTACTTC.

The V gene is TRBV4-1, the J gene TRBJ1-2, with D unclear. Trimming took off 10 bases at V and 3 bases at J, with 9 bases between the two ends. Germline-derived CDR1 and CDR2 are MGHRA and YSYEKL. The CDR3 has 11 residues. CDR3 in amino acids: CATRKDYGYTF. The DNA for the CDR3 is TGCGCCACCCGAAAGGACTATGGCTACACCTTC.

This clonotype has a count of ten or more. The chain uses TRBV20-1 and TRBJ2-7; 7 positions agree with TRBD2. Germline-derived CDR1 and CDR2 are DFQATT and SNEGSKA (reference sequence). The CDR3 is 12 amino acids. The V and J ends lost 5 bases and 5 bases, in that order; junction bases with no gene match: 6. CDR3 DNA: TGCAGTGCTGCTAAACTAGCGCACGAGCAGTACTTC. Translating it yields CSAAKLAHEQYF.

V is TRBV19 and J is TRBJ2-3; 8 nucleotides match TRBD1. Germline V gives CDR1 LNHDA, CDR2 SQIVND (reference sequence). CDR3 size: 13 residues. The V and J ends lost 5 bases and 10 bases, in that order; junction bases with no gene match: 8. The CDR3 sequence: CASSGQGAVAQYF. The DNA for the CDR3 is TGTGCCAGTAGTGGGCAGGGGGCAGTAGCGCAGTATTTT.

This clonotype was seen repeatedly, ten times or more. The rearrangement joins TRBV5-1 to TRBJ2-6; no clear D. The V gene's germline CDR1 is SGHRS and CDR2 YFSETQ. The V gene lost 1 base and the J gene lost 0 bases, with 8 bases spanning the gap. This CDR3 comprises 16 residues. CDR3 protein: CASSLFENSGANVLTF. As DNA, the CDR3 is TGCGCCAGCAGCTTGTTTGAAAACTCTGGGGCCAACGTCCTGACTTTC.

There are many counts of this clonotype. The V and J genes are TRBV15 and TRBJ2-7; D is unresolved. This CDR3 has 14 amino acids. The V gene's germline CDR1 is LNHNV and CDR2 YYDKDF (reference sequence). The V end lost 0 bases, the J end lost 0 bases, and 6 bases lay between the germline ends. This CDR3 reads CATSRDPDSYEQYF. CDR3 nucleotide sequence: TGTGCCACCAGCAGAGATCCGGACTCCTACGAGCAGTACTTC.

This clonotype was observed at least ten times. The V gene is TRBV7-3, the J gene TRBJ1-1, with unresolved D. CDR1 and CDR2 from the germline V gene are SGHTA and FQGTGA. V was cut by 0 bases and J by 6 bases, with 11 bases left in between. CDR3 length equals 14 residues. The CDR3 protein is CASSLTPAGPEAFF. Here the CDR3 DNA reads TGTGCCAGCAGCTTAACGCCGGCGGGCCCTGAAGCTTTCTTT.

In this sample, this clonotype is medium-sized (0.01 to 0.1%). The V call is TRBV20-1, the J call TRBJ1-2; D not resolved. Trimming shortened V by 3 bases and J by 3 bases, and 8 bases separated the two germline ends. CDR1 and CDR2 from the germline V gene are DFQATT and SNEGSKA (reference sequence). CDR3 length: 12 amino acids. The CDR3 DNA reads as TGCAGTGCTAGTCTTTCGGACTATGGCTACACCTTC. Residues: CSASLSDYGYTF.

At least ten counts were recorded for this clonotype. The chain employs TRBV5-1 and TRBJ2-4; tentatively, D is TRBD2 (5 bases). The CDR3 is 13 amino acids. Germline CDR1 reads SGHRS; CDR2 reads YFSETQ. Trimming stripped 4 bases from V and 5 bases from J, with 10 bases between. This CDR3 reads CASSAGPENIQYF. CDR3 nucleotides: TGCGCCAGCAGCGCGGGCCCCGAAAACATTCAGTACTTC.

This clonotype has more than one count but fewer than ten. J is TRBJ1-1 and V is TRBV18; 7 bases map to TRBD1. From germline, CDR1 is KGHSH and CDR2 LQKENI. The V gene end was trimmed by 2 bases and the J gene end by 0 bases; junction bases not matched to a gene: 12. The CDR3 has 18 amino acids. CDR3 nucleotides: TGTGCCAGCTCACCAATCCCCATCGCAGGGGGTCTGAACACTGAAGCTTTCTTT. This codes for CASSPIPIAGGLNTEAFF.

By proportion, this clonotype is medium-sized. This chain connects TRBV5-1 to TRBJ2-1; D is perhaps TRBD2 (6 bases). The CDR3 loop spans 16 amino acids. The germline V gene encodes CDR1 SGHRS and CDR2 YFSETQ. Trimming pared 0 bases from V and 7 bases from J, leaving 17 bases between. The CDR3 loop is CASSLESSGPGNEQFF. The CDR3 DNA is TGCGCCAGCAGCTTGGAGAGTAGCGGACCAGGGAATGAGCAGTTCTTC.